This T cell receptor (beta chain) was sequenced for a study of shared clonotypes between healthy human individuals. Study-level background: Sampling drew on donors who were a couple of women and a few men aged 18 to 49.

Study results and caveats: Having only a few donors restricted how much genetic and exposure-history diversity was captured.

Profiled with immunoSEQ multiplex PCR; TCRdb holds only in-frame clones, not every one. The table has hundreds of thousands of clones, roughly three quarters seen once. The CDR3 spans 14 residues. The germline V and J ends were trimmed by 0 bases and 5 bases, with 11 bases remaining between them. Per germline, CDR1 SGHRS and CDR2 YFSETQ. As for this clone: The target antigen is unknown.

The receptor was isolated from a woman in her forties in good health. Some clones in this sample may be carry-over from other donors' samples. The chain employs TRBV5-1 and TRBJ2-5; a possible D gene is TRBD1 (6 bases). Sample: PBMCs. The CDR3 region has the DNA TGCGCCAGCAGCTTGGCCCCAGGGGCCGAGACCCAGTACTTC. Protein sequence: CASSLAPGAETQYF.